A single sample gave rise to the 16 T cell receptor beta chains below, sequenced in a study of T cell responses to AZD1222 COVID-19 vaccine (dated by TCRdb to about 2021). The library relied on the immunoSEQ multiplex PCR assay. Not all clones reach the TCRdb copy of this immuneACCESS table, which keeps in-frame sequences only. Checked studies attribute under half of the gap to unresolved V genes and leave the rest unexplained. For this sample the table gives about 70,000 clones, of which approximately 86% were detected only once. Clones ranked in the top ten supply 4% to 5.5% of the sample. The time point label on this specimen signifies: baseline before first vaccination. The treatment or condition label of this sample denotes: meningococcal conjugate vaccine given as trial control. Sample: peripheral blood, taken on day 0 of MenACWY control vaccination. The receptors derive from an adult in good health.

This chain joins TRBV5-1 and TRBJ2-3, with no clear D. CDR3 length: 11 residues. Between the trimmed V and J ends, which lost 5 bases and 0 bases, there was a span of 1 base. The germline V gene encodes CDR1 SGHRS and CDR2 YFSETQ. The CDR3 DNA sequence: TGCGCCAGCAGGAGCACAGATACGCAGTATTTT. This translates into CASRSTDTQYF.

The genes are TRBV7-2 and TRBJ2-3; D tentatively reads TRBD1 or TRBD2 (5 bases each). Germline CDR1 and CDR2: SGHTA and FQGNSA. The length of the CDR3 is 17 residues. The V gene lost 5 bases and the J gene lost 2 bases, with 20 bases spanning the gap. The CDR3 sequence is CASSLRGVFPTTDTQYF. The DNA of the CDR3 is TGTGCCAGCAGCCTCCGAGGGGTGTTCCCGACCACAGATACGCAGTATTTT.

The rearrangement links TRBV28 to TRBJ1-2; tentatively, D is TRBD1 (5 bases). The CDR3 has 12 amino acids. With 6 bases removed from V and 8 bases from J, the gap between germline ends came to 13 bases. Germline V gene lookup returns CDR1 MDHEN and CDR2 SYDVKM. The CDR3 region is CASRGPLRGYTF. The CDR3 nucleotides read TGTGCCAGCAGGGGACCCTTGCGAGGCTACACCTTC.

The V call is TRBV6-6, the J call TRBJ1-5; D not resolved. The CDR3 runs 15 residues. Trimming left V 8 bases short and J 1 base short, with 15 bases between. CDR1 MNHNY and CDR2 SVGAGI come from the germline V gene (reference sequence). For the CDR3, the DNA is TGTGCCAGCCTAGCCCGGGCACCCAGCAATCAGCCCCAGCATTTT. This gives the protein CASLARAPSNQPQHF.

This clone came up a few times. The V and J genes are TRBV6-2 or TRBV6-3 and TRBJ1-2, with D unresolved. This CDR3 has 15 residues. Germline CDR1 and CDR2: MNHEY and SVGEGT. V was shortened by 5 bases and J by 2 bases, with 15 bases between the two germline ends. The CDR3 spells CASSEVKGRNYGYTF. CDR3 nucleotide sequence: TGTGCCAGCAGTGAGGTGAAGGGTCGGAACTATGGCTACACCTTC.

This sequence joins TRBV14 and TRBJ1-4; D unclear. The CDR3 is made up of 16 amino acids. CDR1 SGHDN and CDR2 FVKESK come from the germline V gene. The ends were cut back, 0 bases at V and 8 bases at J, with 16 bases in the middle. CDR3 sequence: CASSQDPRANREKLFF. In DNA form, the CDR3 reads TGTGCCAGCAGCCAAGATCCTAGGGCTAACCGGGAAAAACTGTTTTTT. The full variable domain, with the rest looked up from reference TRBV14 and TRBJ1-4, is EAGVTQFPSHSVIEKGQTVTLRCDPISGHDNLYWYRRVMGKEIKFLLHFVKESKQDESGMPNNRFLAERTGGTYSTLKVQPAELEDSGVYFCASSQDPRANREKLFFGSGTQLSVL.

V gene TRBV4-1 combines with J gene TRBJ2-5; unclear D gene. The CDR3 loop spans 16 amino acids. Germline V CDR1 and CDR2: MGHRA, YSYEKL. V shed 0 bases and J shed 5 bases, with 16 bases lying between them. The CDR3 bases are TGCGCCAGCAGCCAAGATGGGGTCAGCGTGGGGGAGACCCAGTACTTC. Translation gives CASSQDGVSVGETQYF.

The chain uses TRBV4-1 and TRBJ1-2; 7 bases are shared with TRBD1. This CDR3 is built from 16 residues. V lost 2 bases, J lost 2 bases, and 8 bases stayed unmatched. Looked up from germline, CDR1 is MGHRA and CDR2 is YSYEKL. The CDR3 reads CASSQLMGQTNYGYTF. The CDR3 bases are TGCGCCAGCAGCCAACTTATGGGACAGACCAACTATGGCTACACCTTC.

The chain employs TRBV7-2 and TRBJ2-7; D might be TRBD1 (5 bases). The V gene lost 1 base and the J gene lost 4 bases, with 11 bases spanning the gap. CDR1 and CDR2 from the germline V gene are SGHTA and FQGNSA. CDR3 size: 14 residues. CDR3 amino acids: CASSLEAGPYEQYF. As DNA, the CDR3 is TGTGCCAGCAGCTTAGAGGCAGGGCCATACGAGCAGTACTTC.

This rearrangement joins TRBV4-3 to TRBJ2-1, with D hard to call. CDR3 length: 16 amino acids. V lost 0 bases and J lost 0, with 9 bases in between. Germline CDR1 reads LGHNA; CDR2 reads YSLEER. The CDR3 spells CASSQDWASSYNEQFF. The CDR3 nucleotides are TGCGCCAGCAGCCAAGATTGGGCAAGCTCCTACAATGAGCAGTTCTTC.

This clone came up a few times. The genes are TRBV9 and TRBJ2-2; D possibly corresponds to TRBD2 (6 bases). V was cut by 2 bases and J by 1 base, with 12 bases left in between. CDR1 and CDR2 from the germline V gene are SGDLS and YYNGEE. The CDR3 is 16 amino acids. The CDR3 spells CASSVGGGLNTGELFF. The DNA for the CDR3 is TGTGCCAGCAGCGTCGGGGGTGGGCTGAACACCGGGGAGCTGTTTTTT.

This sequence joins TRBV12-3 or TRBV12-4 and TRBJ1-2, with TRBD1 identical over 9 bases. The CDR3 has 12 amino acids. V shed 7 bases and J 8 bases; nucleotides not matched to a gene: 5. CDR3 region: CASTRQGDGYTF. The CDR3 nucleotides are TGTGCCAGCACCCGACAGGGGGACGGCTACACCTTC.

Only a few counts were recorded for this clone. This chain uses TRBV30 with TRBJ2-1; 8 bases align to TRBD2. Germline CDR1 reads GTSNPN; CDR2 reads SVGIG (reference sequence). This CDR3 region has 16 residues. V gave up 0 bases and J gave up 3 bases; unmatched junction bases: 7. The CDR3 sequence: CAWSVTSGGSYNEQFF. The CDR3 nucleotides read TGTGCCTGGAGTGTAACTAGCGGCGGAAGCTACAATGAGCAGTTCTTC.

This rearrangement joins TRBV9 to TRBJ2-5; 9 nucleotides agree with TRBD1. Germline loops: CDR1 SGDLS, CDR2 YYNGEE. The trim removed 1 base at V and 2 bases at J, leaving 6 bases unmatched. The length of the CDR3 is 16 residues. CDR3 bases: TGTGCCAGCAGCGTACAGACAGGGGGTTTACAAGAGACCCAGTACTTC. Its protein is CASSVQTGGLQETQYF. Based on the CDR3 plus reference TRBV9 and TRBJ2-5, the full variable domain is DSGVTQTPKHLITATGQRVTLRCSPRSGDLSVYWYQQSLDQGLQFLIQYYNGEERAKGNILERFSAQQFPDLHSELNLSSLELGDSALYFCASSVQTGGLQETQYFGPGTRLLVL.

The chain couples TRBV7-2 to TRBJ2-5; 8 nucleotides match TRBD2. CDR1 and CDR2 (germline): SGHTA, FQGNSA. This CDR3 has 16 amino acids. V shed 6 bases and J 4 bases; nucleotides not matched to a gene: 13. The CDR3 coding sequence is TGTGCCAGCAGTCGCCTTTTAGCGGGGACGGGAGAGACCCAGTACTTC. Amino acids: CASSRLLAGTGETQYF.

V usage is TRBV15 and J usage is TRBJ2-7, with D hard to call. V dropped 0 bases and J dropped 0 bases, with 6 bases sitting between them. Germline CDR1 is LNHNV and CDR2 is YYDKDF (reference sequence). The CDR3 sequence is 14 residues long. The CDR3, as DNA: TGTGCCACCAGCAGAGATCCGAGCTCCTACGAGCAGTACTTC. Translating gives CATSRDPSSYEQYF.